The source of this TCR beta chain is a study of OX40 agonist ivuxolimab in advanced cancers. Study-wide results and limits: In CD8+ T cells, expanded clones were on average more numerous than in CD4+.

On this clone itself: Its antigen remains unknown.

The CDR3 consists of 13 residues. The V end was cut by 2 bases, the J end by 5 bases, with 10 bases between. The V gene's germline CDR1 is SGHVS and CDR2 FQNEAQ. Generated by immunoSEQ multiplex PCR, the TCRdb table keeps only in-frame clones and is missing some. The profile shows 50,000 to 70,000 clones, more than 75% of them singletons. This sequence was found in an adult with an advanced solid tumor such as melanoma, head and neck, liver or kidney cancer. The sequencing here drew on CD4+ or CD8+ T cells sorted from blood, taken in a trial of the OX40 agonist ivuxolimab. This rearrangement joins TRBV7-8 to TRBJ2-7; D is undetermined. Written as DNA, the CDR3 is TGTGCCAGCAGCTTATTTCTGGATAACGAGCAGTACTTC. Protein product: CASSLFLDNEQYF.